These T cell receptor beta chains were read from a single sample in a study of identical twins. Via MiXCR, TCRdb re-called the 5' RACE reads, giving one row per CDR3 protein. The repertoire has 450,000 or so distinct CDR3 sequences, over 12% of them found once; the top ten carry around 0.48%. In addition, the sample was reused for a study of yellow fever vaccine responses in identical twins.

The sequencing input was CD4+ T cells sorted from blood. These receptors were taken from a woman between 18 and 29 years old in good health. Both conserved end residues are part of each CDR3. The D gene is left open where the match is weak. Rows give clone size only sometimes, using once, few, many, or a class for an expanded clone.

D: TRBD1; V: TRBV28; J: TRBJ1-1; size: many; CDR3: CASSFSAGGRFTEAFF; DNA: TGTGCCAGCAGTTTTTCGGCAGGGGGCCGTTTCACTGAAGCTTTCTTT
D: .; V: TRBV11-2; J: TRBJ2-3; size: few; CDR3: CASSFKTLGAGDRDTQYF; DNA: TGTGCCAGCAGCTTCAAAACCCTGGGGGCGGGAGATAGAGATACGCAGTATTTT
D: TRBD2; V: TRBV7-2; J: TRBJ2-3; size: .; CDR3: CASRLLAGRTQYF; DNA: TGTGCCAGCAGATTGCTAGCGGGGCGTACGCAGTATTTT
D: .; V: TRBV19; J: TRBJ2-6; size: few; CDR3: CASSGRAGGANVLTF; DNA: TGTGCCAGTAGTGGCAGGGCTGGTGGGGCCAACGTCCTGACTTTC
D: TRBD2; V: TRBV7-3; J: TRBJ2-1; size: few; CDR3: CASSPGSSGGTYNEQFF; DNA: TGTGCCAGCAGCCCTGGGAGTAGCGGGGGGACATACAATGAGCAGTTCTTC
D: TRBD2; V: TRBV4-1; J: TRBJ2-7; size: few; CDR3: CASSQNGLAYF; DNA: TGCGCCAGCAGCCAAAACGGACTAGCGTACTTC
D: TRBD2; V: TRBV28; J: TRBJ2-7; size: .; CDR3: CASSLGLAVTYEQYF; DNA: TGTGCCAGCAGTTTAGGACTAGCGGTAACCTACGAGCAGTACTTC
D: .; V: TRBV28; J: TRBJ2-3; size: .; CDR3: CASSSSGGGKDTQYF; DNA: .
D: .; V: TRBV10-3; J: TRBJ2-2; size: .; CDR3: CAISTGYSTGELFF; DNA: TGTGCCATCAGCACAGGGTATTCCACCGGGGAGCTGTTTTTT
D: TRBD1; V: TRBV5-1; J: TRBJ2-7; size: .; CDR3: CASRPTGVDGYEQYF; DNA: TGCGCCAGCAGACCGACAGGGGTAGATGGGTACGAGCAGTACTTC
D: .; V: TRBV6-5; J: TRBJ1-1; size: few; CDR3: CASSGITEAFF; DNA: TGTGCCAGCAGCGGGATCACTGAAGCTTTCTTT
D: .; V: TRBV5-1; J: TRBJ2-6; size: few; CDR3: CASSLAGNGANVLTF; DNA: TGCGCCAGCAGCTTGGCCGGGAACGGGGCCAACGTCCTGACTTTC
D: TRBD2; V: TRBV20-1; J: TRBJ2-7; size: few; CDR3: CSARRLAGGLTYEQYF; DNA: TGCAGTGCTCGACGACTAGCGGGGGGCCTCACCTACGAGCAGTACTTC
D: .; V: TRBV28; J: TRBJ2-2; size: .; CDR3: CASSFFSRMNTGELFF; DNA: TGTGCCAGCAGTTTCTTTTCGCGGATGAACACCGGGGAGCTGTTTTTT
D: TRBD1; V: TRBV29-1; J: TRBJ2-5; size: few; CDR3: CSVDRGLKTQYF; DNA: TGCAGCGTTGACAGGGGGCTTAAGACCCAGTACTTC